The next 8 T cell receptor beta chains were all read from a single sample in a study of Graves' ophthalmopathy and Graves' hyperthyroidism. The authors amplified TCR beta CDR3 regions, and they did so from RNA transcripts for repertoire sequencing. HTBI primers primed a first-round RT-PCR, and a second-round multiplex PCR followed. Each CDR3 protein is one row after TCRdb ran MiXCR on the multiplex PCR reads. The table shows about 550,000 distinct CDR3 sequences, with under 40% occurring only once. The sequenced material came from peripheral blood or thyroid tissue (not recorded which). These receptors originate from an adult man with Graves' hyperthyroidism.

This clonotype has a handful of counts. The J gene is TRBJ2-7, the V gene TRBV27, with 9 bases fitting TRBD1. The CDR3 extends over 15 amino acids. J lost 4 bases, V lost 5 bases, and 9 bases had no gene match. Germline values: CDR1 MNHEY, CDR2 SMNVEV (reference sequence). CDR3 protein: CASSPAGTGQYEQYF. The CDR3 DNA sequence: TGTGCCAGCAGTCCCGCCGGGACAGGGCAATACGAGCAGTACTTC.

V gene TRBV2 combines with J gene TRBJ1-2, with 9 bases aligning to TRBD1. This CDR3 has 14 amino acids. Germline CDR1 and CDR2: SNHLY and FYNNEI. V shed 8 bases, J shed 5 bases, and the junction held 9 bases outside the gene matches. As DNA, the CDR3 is TGTGCCAGCGAGGGACAGGGACAGAAGTATGGCTACACCTTC. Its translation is CASEGQGQKYGYTF.

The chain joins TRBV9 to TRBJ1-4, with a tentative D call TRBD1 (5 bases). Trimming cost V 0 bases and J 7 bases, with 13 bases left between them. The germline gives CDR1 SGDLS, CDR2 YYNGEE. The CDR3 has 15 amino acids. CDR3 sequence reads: CASSVGREDGEKLFF. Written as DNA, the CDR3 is TGTGCCAGCAGCGTAGGCAGGGAGGATGGTGAAAAACTGTTTTTT. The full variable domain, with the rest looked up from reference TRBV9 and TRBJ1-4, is DSGVTQTPKHLITATGQRVTLRCSPRSGDLSVYWYQQSLDQGLQFLIQYYNGEERAKGNILERFSAQQFPDLHSELNLSSLELGDSALYFCASSVGREDGEKLFFGSGTQLSVL.

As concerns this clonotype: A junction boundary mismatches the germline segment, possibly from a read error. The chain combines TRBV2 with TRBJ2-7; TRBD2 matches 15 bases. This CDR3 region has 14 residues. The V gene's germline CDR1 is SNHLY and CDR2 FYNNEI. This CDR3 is CASMGQGTSGGKVF. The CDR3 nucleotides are TGTGCCAGCATGGGACAGGGGACTAGCGGGGGGAAGGTCTTC.

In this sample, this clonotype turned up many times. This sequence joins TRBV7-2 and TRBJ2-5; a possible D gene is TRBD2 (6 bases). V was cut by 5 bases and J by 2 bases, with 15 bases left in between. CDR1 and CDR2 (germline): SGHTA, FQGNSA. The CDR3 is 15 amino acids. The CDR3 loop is CASSPEGSGQETQYF. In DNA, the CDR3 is TGTGCCAGCAGCCCCGAGGGTAGCGGACAAGAGACCCAGTACTTC.

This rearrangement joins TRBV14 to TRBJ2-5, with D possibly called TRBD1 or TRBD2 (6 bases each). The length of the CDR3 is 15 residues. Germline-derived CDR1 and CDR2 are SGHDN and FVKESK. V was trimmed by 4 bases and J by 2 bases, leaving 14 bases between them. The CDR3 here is CASSPQGGLQETQYF. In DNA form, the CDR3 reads TGTGCCAGCAGCCCTCAAGGGGGGCTGCAAGAGACCCAGTACTTC.

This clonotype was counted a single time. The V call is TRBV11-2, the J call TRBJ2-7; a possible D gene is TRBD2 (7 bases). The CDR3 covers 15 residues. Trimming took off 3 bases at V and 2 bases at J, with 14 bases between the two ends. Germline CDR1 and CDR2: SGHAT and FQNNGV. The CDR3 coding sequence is TGTGCCAGCAGCTTGGGGGGGACAACAACCTACGAGCAGTACTTC. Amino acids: CASSLGGTTTYEQYF.

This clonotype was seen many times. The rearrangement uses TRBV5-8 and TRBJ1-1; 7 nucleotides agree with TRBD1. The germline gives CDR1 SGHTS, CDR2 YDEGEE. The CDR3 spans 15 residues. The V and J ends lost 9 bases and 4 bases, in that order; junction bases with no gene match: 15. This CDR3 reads CATLPDPGGGTEAFF. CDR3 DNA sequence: TGTGCCACCCTCCCAGATCCAGGGGGAGGCACTGAAGCTTTCTTT.